This T cell receptor (beta chain) was observed in a study of sequential checkpoint blockade in melanoma. Study-level background: First-line arms were nivolumab then ipilimumab, or the reverse, randomized 1:1.

Treatment of the sample: randomized to nivolumab then ipilimumab (arm A) or the reverse (arm B). Patients had received no earlier DNA-damaging chemotherapy. Sorted cells were live CD3+CD8+, lacking CD19 and CD56, from PBMCs. The CDR3 length is 16 residues. Germline-derived CDR1 and CDR2 are SGDLS and YYNGEE. Trimming at V came to 3 bases and at J to 2 bases, leaving 8 bases not matched to a gene. TCRdb keeps only in-frame clones here, not all; method: immunoSEQ multiplex PCR. The repertoire has 40,000 or so clones, roughly four fifths of them found once; the top ten carry less than 6%. The V call is TRBV9, the J call TRBJ2-3; 8 bases are shared with TRBD2. The specimen comprised CD8+ T cells sorted from blood (inferred from file names), sampled from a patient given nivolumab and ipilimumab in sequence. This sequence was found in a human donor with melanoma. As DNA, the CDR3 is TGTGCCAGCAGCGCCTTAACTAGCGGCTTCACAGATACGCAGTATTTT. Amino acids: CASSALTSGFTDTQYF. Full variable domain (outside the CDR3, taken from reference TRBV9 and TRBJ2-3): DSGVTQTPKHLITATGQRVTLRCSPRSGDLSVYWYQQSLDQGLQFLIQYYNGEERAKGNILERFSAQQFPDLHSELNLSSLELGDSALYFCASSALTSGFTDTQYFGPGTRLTVL.